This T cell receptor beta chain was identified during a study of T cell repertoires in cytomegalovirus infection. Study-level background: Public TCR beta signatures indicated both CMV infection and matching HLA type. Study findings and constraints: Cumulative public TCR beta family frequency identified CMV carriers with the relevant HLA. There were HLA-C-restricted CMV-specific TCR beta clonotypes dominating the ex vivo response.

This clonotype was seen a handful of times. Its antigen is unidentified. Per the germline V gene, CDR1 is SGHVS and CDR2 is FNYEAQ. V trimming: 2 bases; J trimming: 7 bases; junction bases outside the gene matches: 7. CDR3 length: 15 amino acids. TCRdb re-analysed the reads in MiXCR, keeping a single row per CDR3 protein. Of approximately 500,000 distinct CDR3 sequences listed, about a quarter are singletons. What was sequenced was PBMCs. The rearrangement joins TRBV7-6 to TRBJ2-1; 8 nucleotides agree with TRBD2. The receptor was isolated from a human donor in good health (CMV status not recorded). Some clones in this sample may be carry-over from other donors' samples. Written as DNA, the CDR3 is TGTGCCAGCAGCTTATTCAGCGGGAGTGAGAATGAGCAGTTCTTC. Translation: CASSLFSGSENEQFF.